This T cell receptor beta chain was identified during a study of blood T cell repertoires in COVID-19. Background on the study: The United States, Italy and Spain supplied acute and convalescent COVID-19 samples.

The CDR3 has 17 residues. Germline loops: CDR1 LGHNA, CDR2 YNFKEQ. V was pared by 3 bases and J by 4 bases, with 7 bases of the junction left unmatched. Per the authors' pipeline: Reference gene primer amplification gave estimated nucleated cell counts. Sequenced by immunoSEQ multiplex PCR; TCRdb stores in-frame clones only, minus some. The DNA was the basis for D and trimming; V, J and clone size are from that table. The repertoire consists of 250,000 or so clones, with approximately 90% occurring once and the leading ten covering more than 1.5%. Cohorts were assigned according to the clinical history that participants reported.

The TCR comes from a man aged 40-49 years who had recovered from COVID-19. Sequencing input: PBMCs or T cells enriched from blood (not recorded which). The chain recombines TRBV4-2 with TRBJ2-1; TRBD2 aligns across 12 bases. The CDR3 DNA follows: TGTGCCAGCAGCCAGGCAACGACTAGCGGGGGTTACAATGAGCAGTTCTTC. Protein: CASSQATTSGGYNEQFF.